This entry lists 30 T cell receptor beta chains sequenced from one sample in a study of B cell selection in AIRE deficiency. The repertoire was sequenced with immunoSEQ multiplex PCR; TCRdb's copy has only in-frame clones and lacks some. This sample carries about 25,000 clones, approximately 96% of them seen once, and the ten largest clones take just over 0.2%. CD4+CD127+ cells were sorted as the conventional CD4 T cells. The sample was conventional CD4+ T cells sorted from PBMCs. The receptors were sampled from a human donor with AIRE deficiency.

CDR3 in amino acids: CASSLSVLAGDPPYEQYF. CDR3 sequence (DNA): TGTGCCAGCAGCCTGTCTGTGCTAGCGGGAGATCCCCCCTACGAGCAGTACTTC. V gene TRBV5-6 combines with J gene TRBJ2-7; TRBD2 matches 10 bases. The J segment lost 2 bases and the V segment lost 4 bases, leaving 15 bases of the junction unmatched. The CDR3 runs to 18 residues. CDR1 and CDR2 (germline): SGHDT, YYEEEE.

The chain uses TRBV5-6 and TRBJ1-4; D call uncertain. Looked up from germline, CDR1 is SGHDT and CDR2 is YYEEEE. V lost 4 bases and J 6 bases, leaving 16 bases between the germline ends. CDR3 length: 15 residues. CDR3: CASSRSLSRDEKLFF. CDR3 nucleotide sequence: TGTGCCAGCAGCCGGTCTCTCTCCCGGGATGAAAAACTGTTTTTT.

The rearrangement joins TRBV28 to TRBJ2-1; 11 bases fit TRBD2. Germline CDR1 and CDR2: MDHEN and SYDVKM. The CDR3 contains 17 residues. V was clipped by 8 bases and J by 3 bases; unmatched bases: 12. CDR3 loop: CASPRMDTSGSYNEQFF. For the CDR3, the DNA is TGTGCCAGCCCTCGTATGGACACTAGCGGGAGCTACAATGAGCAGTTCTTC.

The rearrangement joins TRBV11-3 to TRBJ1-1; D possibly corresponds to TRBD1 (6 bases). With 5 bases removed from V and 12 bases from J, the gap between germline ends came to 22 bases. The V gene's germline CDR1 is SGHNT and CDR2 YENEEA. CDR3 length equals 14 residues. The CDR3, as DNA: TGTGCCAGCAGCCCGGGACACCGAACCGCCCCGACTTTCTTT. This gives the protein CASSPGHRTAPTFF.

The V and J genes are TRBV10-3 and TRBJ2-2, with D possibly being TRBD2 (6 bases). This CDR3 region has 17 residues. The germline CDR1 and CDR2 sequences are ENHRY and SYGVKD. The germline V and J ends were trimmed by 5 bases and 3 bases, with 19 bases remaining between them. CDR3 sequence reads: CAISSNRLGVHTGELFF. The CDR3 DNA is TGTGCCATCAGTTCCAACCGACTAGGAGTACACACCGGGGAGCTGTTTTTT.

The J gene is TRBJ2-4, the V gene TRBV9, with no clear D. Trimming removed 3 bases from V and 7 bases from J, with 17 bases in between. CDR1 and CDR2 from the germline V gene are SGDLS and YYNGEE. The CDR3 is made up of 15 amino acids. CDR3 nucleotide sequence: TGTGCCAGCAGCGAGGGCTCGGGCCTGGTTAACATTCAGTACTTC. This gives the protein CASSEGSGLVNIQYF.

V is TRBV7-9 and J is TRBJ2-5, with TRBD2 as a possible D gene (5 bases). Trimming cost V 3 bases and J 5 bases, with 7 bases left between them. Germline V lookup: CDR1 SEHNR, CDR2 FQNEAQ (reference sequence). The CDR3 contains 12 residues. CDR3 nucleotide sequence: TGTGCCAGCAGCTTTAGAGGGGAGACCCAGTACTTC. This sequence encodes CASSFRGETQYF.

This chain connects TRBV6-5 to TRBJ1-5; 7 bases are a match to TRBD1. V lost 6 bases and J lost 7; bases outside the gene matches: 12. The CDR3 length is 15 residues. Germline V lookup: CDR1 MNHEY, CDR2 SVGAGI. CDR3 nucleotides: TGTGCCAGCAGCCCATTGACAGGGATGGACCAGCCCCAGCATTTT. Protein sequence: CASSPLTGMDQPQHF.

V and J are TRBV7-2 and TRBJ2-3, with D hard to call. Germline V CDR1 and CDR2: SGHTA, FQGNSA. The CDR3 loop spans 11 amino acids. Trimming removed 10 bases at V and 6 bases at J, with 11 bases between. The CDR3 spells CATGVVDTQYF. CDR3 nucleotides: TGTGCCACAGGAGTTGTGGATACGCAGTATTTT.

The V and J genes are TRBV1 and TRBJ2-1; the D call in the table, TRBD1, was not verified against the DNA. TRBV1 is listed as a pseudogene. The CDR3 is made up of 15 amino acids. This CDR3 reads CTSSQDSGQGDKQFF. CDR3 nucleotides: TGCACCAGCAGCCAAGATTCGGGACAGGGGGATAAGCAGTTCTTC.

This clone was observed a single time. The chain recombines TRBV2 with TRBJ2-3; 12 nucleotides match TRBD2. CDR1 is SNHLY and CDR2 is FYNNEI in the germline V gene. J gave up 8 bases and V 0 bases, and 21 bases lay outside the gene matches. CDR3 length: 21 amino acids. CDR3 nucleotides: TGTGCCAGCAGTGAAGCGCTTGACAGGACCTCCCTAGCGGGAGGGCTGGGTACGCAGTATTTT. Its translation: CASSEALDRTSLAGGLGTQYF. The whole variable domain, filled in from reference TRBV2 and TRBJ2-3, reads EPEVTQTPSHQVTQMGQEVILRCVPISNHLYFYWYRQILGQKVEFLVSFYNNEISEKSEIFDDQFSVERPDGSNFTLKIRSTKLEDSAMYFCASSEALDRTSLAGGLGTQYFGPGTRLTVL.

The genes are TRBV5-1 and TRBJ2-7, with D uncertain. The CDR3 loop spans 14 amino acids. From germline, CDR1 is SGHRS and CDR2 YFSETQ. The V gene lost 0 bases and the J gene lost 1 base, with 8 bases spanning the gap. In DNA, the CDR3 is TGCGCCAGCAGCTTGGCCGTGGGGTCCTACGAGCAGTACTTC. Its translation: CASSLAVGSYEQYF.

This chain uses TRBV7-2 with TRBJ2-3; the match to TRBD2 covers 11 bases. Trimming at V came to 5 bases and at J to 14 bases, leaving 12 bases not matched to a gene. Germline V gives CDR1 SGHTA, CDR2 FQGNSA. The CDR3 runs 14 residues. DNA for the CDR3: TGTGCCAGCAGCGATCACGGACTAGCGGGCGATGGGTATTTT. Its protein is CASSDHGLAGDGYF.

The CDR3 DNA reads as TGTGCCAGCAGTCCCCATGAACAGGGGGCGGGCGAAAAACTGTTTTTT. This codes for CASSPHEQGAGEKLFF. The V call is TRBV28, the J call TRBJ1-4, with 9 nucleotides matching TRBD1. Germline V gene lookup returns CDR1 MDHEN and CDR2 SYDVKM. This CDR3 contains 16 residues. Germline trimming cut 5 bases from V and 8 bases from J; bases unmatched to any gene: 12. Full variable domain (rest looked up from reference TRBV28 and TRBJ1-4): DVKVTQSSRYLVKRTGEKVFLECVQDMDHENMFWYRQDPGLGLRLIYFSYDVKMKEKGDIPEGYSVSREKKERFSLILESASTNQTSMYLCASSPHEQGAGEKLFFGSGTQLSVL.

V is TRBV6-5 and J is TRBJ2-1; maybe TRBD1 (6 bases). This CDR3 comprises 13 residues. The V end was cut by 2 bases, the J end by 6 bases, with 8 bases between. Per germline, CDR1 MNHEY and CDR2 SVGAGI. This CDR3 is CASSYTGSNEQFF. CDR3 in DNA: TGTGCCAGCAGTTACACAGGGTCCAATGAGCAGTTCTTC.

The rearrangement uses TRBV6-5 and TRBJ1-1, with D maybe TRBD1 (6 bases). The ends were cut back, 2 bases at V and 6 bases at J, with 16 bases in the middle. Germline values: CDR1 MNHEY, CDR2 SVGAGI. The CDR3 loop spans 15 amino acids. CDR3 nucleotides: TGTGCCAGCAGTTACCCATCCGGGACAAGAGCTGAAGCTTTCTTT. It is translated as CASSYPSGTRAEAFF.

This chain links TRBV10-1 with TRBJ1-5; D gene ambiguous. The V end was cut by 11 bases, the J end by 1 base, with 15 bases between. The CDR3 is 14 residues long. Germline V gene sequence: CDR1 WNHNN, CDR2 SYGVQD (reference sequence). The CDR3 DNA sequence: TGCGCCCCCCGTCTAAGGTCGAGCAATCAGCCCCAGCATTTT. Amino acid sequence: CAPRLRSSNQPQHF.

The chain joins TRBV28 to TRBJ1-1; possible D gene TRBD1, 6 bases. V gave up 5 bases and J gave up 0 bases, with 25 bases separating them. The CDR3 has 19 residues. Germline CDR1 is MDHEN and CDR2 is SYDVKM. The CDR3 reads CASSVLIGRGHALNTEAFF. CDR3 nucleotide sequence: TGTGCCAGCAGTGTACTTATTGGAAGGGGACACGCATTGAACACTGAAGCTTTCTTT.

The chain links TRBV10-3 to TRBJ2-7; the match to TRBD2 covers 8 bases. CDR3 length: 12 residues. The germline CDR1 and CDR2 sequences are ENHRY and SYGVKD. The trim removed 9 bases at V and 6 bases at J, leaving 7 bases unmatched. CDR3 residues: CAISRGAGEQYF. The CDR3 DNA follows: TGTGCCATATCGCGGGGGGCGGGCGAGCAGTACTTC.

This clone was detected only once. CDR3 region: CASRGTGTYEQYF. The CDR3 DNA reads TGTGCCAGCAGGGGGACAGGGACCTACGAGCAGTACTTC. The chain combines TRBV28 with TRBJ2-7, with 9 bases aligning to TRBD1. J lost 2 bases, V lost 6 bases, and 2 bases had no gene match. The CDR3 is 13 amino acids. Germline V gene lookup returns CDR1 MDHEN and CDR2 SYDVKM.

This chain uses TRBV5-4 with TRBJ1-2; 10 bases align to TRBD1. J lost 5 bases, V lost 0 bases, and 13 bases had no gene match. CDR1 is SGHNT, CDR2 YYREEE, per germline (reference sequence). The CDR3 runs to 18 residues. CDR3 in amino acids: CASSLGAAEGQGRYGYTF. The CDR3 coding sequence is TGTGCCAGCAGCTTGGGTGCCGCCGAGGGACAGGGGAGGTATGGCTACACCTTC.

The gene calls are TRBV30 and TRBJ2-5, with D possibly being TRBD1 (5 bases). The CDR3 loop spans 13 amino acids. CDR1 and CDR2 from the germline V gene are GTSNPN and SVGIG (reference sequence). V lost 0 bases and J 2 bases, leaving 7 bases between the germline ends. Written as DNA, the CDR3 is TGTGCCTGGAGTGTAAGGACACAAGAGACCCAGTACTTC. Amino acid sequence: CAWSVRTQETQYF.

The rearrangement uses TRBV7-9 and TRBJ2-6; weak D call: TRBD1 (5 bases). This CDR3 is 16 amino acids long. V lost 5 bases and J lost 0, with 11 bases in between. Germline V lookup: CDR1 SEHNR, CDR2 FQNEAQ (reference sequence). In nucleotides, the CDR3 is TGTGCCAGCAGCCTAGAGACAGTCTCTGGGGCCAACGTCCTGACTTTC. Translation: CASSLETVSGANVLTF.

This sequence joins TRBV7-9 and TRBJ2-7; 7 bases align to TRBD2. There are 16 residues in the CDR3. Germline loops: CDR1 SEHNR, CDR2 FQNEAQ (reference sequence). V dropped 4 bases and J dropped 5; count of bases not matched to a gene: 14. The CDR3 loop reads CASSSLSRTRKDEQYF. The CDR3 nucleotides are TGTGCCAGCAGCTCATTAAGTCGGACTAGGAAAGACGAGCAGTACTTC.

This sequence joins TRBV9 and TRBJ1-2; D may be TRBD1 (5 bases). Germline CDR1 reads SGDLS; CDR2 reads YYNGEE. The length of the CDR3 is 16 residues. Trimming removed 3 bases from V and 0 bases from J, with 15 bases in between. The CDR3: CASSDPRRGTNYGYTF. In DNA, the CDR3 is TGTGCCAGCAGCGACCCCCGACGGGGCACTAACTATGGCTACACCTTC.

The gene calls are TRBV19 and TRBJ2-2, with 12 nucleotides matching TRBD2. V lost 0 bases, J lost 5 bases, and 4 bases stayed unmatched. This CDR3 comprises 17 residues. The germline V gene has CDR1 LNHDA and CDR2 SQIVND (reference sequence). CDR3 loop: CASSIELAGGTTGELFF. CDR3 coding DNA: TGTGCCAGTAGTATAGAACTAGCGGGAGGAACTACCGGGGAGCTGTTTTTT.

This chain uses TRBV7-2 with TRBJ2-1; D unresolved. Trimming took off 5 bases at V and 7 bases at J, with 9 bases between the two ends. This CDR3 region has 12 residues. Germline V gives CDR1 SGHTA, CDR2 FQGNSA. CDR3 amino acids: CASSPAGNEQFF. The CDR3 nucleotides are TGTGCCAGCAGCCCGGCTGGTAATGAGCAGTTCTTC.

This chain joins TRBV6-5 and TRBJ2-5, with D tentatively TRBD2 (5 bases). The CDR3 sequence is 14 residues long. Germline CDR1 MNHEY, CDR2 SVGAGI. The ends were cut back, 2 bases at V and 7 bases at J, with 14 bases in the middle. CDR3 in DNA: TGTGCCAGCAGTTACACTAGGGTTGGAGGGACCCAGTACTTC. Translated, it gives CASSYTRVGGTQYF.

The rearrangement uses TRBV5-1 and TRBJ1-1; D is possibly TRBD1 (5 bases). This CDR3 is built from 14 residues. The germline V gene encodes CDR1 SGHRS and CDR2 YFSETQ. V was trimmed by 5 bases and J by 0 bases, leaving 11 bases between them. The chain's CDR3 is CASRPGPLNTEAFF. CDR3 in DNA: TGCGCCAGCAGGCCGGGACCATTGAACACTGAAGCTTTCTTT.

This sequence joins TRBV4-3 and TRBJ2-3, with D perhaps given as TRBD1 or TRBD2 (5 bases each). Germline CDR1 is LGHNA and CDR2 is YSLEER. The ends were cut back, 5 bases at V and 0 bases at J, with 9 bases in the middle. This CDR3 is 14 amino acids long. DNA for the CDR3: TGCGCCAGCAGCGGGGGTATTAGCACAGATACGCAGTATTTT. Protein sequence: CASSGGISTDTQYF.